This T cell receptor beta chain was captured in a study of blood T cell repertoires in COVID-19. Study-wide context: Donors in the United States, Italy and Spain gave samples during acute or convalescent COVID-19.

After removal of 6 bases from V and 11 bases from J, the junction contained 8 bases not matched to a gene. Germline lookup yields CDR1 MNHEY and CDR2 SVGAGI. This CDR3 region has 14 residues. The assay was immunoSEQ multiplex PCR, and TCRdb's table has in-frame clones only and misses some. The sample holds some 340,000 clones, roughly 90% seen once. This clone occurred a few times. The chain is built from TRBV6-5 and TRBJ1-6, with 9 bases lining up with TRBD1. This TCR was sampled from a woman under 40 who had been exposed to COVID-19. Material for sequencing was PBMCs or T cells enriched from blood (not recorded which). CDR3 nucleotides: TGTGCCAGCAGACCAGGACAGGGGATAACACCCCTCCACTTT. This sequence encodes CASRPGQGITPLHF.